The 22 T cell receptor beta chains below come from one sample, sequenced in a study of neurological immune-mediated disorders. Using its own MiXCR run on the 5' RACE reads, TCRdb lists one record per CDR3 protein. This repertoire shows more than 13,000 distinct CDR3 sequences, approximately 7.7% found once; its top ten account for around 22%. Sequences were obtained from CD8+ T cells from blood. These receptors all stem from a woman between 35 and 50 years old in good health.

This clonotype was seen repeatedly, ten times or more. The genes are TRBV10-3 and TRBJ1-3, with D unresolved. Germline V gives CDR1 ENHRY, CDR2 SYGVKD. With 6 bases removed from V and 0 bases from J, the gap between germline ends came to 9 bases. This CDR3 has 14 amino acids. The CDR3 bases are TGTGCCATCAGCGCCCGTCCCTCTGGAAACACCATATATTTT. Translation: CAISARPSGNTIYF.

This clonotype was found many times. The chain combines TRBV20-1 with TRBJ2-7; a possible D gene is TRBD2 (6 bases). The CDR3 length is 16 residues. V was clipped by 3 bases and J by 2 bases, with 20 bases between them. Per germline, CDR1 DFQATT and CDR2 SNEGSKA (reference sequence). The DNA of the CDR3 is TGCAGTGCTAGGAGCAATAGCGGAACCTCTCCCTACGAGCAGTACTTC. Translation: CSARSNSGTSPYEQYF.

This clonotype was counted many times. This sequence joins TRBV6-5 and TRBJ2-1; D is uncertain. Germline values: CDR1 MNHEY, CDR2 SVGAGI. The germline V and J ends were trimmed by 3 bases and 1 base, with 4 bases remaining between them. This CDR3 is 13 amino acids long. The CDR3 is CASSYRSYNEQFF. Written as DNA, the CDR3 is TGTGCCAGCAGTTATAGGTCCTACAATGAGCAGTTCTTC.

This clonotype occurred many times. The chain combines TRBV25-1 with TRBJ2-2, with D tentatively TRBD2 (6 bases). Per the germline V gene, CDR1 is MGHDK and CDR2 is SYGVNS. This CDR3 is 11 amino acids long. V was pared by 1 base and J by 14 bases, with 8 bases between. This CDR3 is CASSEWGVLFF. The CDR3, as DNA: TGTGCCAGCAGTGAATGGGGGGTTCTGTTTTTT.

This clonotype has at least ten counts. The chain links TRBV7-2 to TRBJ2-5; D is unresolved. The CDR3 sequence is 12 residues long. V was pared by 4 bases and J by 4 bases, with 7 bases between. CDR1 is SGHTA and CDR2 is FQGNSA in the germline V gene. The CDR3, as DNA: TGTGCCAGCAGCTACCACCGAGAGACCCAGTACTTC. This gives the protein CASSYHRETQYF.

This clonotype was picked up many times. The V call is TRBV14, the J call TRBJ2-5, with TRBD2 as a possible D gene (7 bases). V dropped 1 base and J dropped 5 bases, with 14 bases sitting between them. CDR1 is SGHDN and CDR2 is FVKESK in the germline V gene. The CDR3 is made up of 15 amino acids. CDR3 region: CASSQALQGGETQYF. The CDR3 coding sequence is TGTGCCAGCAGCCAAGCCCTACAGGGAGGGGAGACCCAGTACTTC.

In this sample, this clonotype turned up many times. The CDR3 region is CASSASGGGTYEQYF. CDR3 sequence (DNA): TGTGCCAGCAGCGCCAGTGGGGGGGGGACCTACGAGCAGTACTTC. V gene TRBV9 combines with J gene TRBJ2-7; 7 nucleotides line up with TRBD2. The CDR3 covers 15 residues. CDR1 is SGDLS and CDR2 is YYNGEE in the germline V gene. The junction had 8 bases not matched to a gene; V was cut back by 3 bases and J by 2 bases.

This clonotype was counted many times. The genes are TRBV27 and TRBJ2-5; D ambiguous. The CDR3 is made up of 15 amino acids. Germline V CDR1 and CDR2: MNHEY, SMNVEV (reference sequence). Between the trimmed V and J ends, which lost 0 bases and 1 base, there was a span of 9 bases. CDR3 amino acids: CASSLSIYSQETQYF. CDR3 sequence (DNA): TGTGCCAGCAGTTTATCGATCTACAGCCAAGAGACCCAGTACTTC.

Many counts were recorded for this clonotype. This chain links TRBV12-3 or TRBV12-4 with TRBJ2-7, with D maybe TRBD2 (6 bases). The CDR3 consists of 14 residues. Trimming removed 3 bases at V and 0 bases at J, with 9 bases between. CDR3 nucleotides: TGTGCCAGCAGTTTGGCGGGACTCTCCTACGAGCAGTACTTC. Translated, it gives CASSLAGLSYEQYF.

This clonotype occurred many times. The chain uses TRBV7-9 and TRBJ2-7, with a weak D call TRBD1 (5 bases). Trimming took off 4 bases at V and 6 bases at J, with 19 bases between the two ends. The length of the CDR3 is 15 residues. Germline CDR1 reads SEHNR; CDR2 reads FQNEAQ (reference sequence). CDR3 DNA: TGTGCCAGCAGCTCTGGGGCCGATACTCTCGGCGAGCAGTACTTC. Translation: CASSSGADTLGEQYF.

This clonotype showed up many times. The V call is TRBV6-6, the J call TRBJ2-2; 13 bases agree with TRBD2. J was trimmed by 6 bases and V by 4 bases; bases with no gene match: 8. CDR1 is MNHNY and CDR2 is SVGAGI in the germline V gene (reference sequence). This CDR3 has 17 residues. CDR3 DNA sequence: TGTGCCAGCAGTTCCTCTGGACTAGCGGGAGAAGCCGGGGAGCTGTTTTTT. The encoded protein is CASSSSGLAGEAGELFF.

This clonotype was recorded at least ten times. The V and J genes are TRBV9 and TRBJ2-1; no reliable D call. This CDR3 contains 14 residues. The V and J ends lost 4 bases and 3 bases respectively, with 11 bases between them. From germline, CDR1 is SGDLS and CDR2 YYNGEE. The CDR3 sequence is CASSSGSLYNEQFF. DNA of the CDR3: TGTGCCAGCAGCTCCGGTAGCCTCTACAATGAGCAGTTCTTC.

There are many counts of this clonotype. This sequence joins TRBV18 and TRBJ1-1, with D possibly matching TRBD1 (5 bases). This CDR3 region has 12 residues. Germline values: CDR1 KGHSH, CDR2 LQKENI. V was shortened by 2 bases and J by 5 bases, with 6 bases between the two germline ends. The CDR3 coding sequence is TGTGCCAGCTCACCAGAGGGGACTGAAGCTTTCTTT. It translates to CASSPEGTEAFF.

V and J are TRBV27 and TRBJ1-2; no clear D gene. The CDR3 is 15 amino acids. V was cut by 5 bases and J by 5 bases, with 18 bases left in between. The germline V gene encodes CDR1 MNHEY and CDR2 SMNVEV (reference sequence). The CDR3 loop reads CASSPALECGYGYTF. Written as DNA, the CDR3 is TGTGCCAGCAGTCCTGCATTGGAGTGTGGTTATGGCTACACCTTC.

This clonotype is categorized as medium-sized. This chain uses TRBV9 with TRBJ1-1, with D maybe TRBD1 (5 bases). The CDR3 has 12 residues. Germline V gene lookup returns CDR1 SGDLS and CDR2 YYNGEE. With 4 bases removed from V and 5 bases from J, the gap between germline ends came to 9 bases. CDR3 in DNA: TGTGCCAGCAGCCCTTGGGGGACTGAAGCTTTCTTT. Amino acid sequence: CASSPWGTEAFF. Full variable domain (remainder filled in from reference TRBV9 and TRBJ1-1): DSGVTQTPKHLITATGQRVTLRCSPRSGDLSVYWYQQSLDQGLQFLIQYYNGEERAKGNILERFSAQQFPDLHSELNLSSLELGDSALYFCASSPWGTEAFFGQGTRLTVV.

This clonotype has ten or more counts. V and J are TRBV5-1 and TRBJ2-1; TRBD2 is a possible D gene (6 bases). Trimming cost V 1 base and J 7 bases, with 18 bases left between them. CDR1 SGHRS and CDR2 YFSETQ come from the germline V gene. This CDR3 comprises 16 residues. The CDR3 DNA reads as TGCGCCAGCAGCTTGAAGGCGACGGGAGCTTGGAATGAGCAGTTCTTC. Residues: CASSLKATGAWNEQFF.

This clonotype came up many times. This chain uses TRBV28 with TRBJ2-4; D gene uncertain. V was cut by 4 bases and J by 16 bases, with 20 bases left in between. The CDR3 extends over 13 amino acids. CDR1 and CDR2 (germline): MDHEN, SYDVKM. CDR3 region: CASSSLYIGPLYF. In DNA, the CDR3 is TGTGCCAGCAGTTCACTTTATATAGGCCCACTTTACTTC.

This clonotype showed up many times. The CDR3 sequence is CASSPAGTERTNEQFF. CDR3 DNA: TGTGCCAGCAGCCCCGCCGGGACAGAGAGAACGAATGAGCAGTTCTTC. V usage is TRBV13 and J usage is TRBJ2-1; 7 bases align to TRBD1. Germline CDR1 PRHDT, CDR2 FYEKMQ (reference sequence). The ends lost 5 bases at V and 7 bases at J; junction bases unmatched: 14. CDR3 length equals 16 residues.

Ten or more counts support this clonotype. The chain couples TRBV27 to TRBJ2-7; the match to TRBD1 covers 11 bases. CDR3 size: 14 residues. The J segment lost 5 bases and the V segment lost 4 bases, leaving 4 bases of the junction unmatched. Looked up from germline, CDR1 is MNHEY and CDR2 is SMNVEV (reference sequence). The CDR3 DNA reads TGTGCCAGCAGTTCCTGGACAGGGGGCGACGAGCAGTACTTC. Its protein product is CASSSWTGGDEQYF.

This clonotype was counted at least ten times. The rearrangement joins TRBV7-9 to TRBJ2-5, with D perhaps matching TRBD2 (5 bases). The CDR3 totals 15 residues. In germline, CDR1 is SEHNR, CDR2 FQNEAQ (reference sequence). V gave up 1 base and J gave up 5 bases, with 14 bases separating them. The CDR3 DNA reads TGTGCCAGCAGCTTAGAGAGGGAGCGGTGGGAGACCCAGTACTTC. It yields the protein CASSLERERWETQYF. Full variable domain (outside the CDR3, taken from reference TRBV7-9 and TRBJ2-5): DTGVSQNPRHKITKRGQNVTFRCDPISEHNRLYWYRQTLGQGPEFLTYFQNEAQLEKSRLLSDRFSAERPKGSFSTLEIQRTEQGDSAMYLCASSLERERWETQYFGPGTRLLVL.

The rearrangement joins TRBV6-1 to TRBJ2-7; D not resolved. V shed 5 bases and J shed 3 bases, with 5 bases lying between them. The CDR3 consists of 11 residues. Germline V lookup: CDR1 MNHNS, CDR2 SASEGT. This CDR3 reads CASSPFYEQYF. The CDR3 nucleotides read TGTGCCAGCAGTCCCTTCTACGAGCAGTACTTC.

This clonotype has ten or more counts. The DNA for the CDR3 is TGCAGCGATTCACGAGACATATCCAATCAGCCCCAGCATTTT. This translates into CSDSRDISNQPQHF. The chain uses TRBV20-1 and TRBJ1-5; no clear D. The germline CDR1 and CDR2 sequences are DFQATT and SNEGSKA (reference sequence). CDR3 length: 14 amino acids.